The clone carrying this T cell receptor beta chain was seen a few times. No antigen is known for it. PCR was performed using 60 Vbeta and 13 Jbeta primers. Per the original methods: Later, an analysis found 80 million or so unique TCR beta chains, and 8.5 million to 12 million of these were shared. The assay was immunoSEQ multiplex PCR, and TCRdb's table has in-frame clones only and misses some. V, J and clone size are those of that table, while D and trimming were read from the DNA. The repertoire holds 95,000 to 150,000 clones, with 65% to 90% as singletons. The entry originates in a study of cytomegalovirus exposure and HLA in healthy donors. Broader study findings: The authors later found HLA-associated TCR beta chains more clonally expanded than equally common others. The authors listed 164 TCR beta chains as cytomegalovirus-associated.

Nominally healthy donors provided the samples, though records likely missed some immune exposures. This CDR3 has 15 residues. V lost 6 bases and J 1 base, leaving 13 bases between the germline ends. Germline-derived CDR1 and CDR2 are MNHEY and SMNVEV (reference sequence). The origin of this receptor is a woman between 40 and 50 years old in good health and CMV-seronegative. The V call is TRBV27, the J call TRBJ2-1; D may be TRBD1 (6 bases). Sequenced sample: PBMCs. The CDR3 loop is CASRKRDTSYNEQFF. The CDR3 DNA reads as TGTGCCAGCAGGAAACGGGACACTTCCTACAATGAGCAGTTCTTC.